This TCR beta chain came from a study of blood T cell repertoires in COVID-19. This CDR3 is 15 amino acids long. V was trimmed by 3 bases and J by 5 bases, leaving 17 bases between them. The germline V gene has CDR1 SGHKS and CDR2 YYEKEE (reference sequence). Repertoires were generated with immunoSEQ multiplex PCR, while TCRdb's copy carries only in-frame clones and drops some. Among roughly 400,000 clones listed, about nine tenths were seen once. This receptor was obtained from a woman between 40 and 50 years old who had been exposed to COVID-19. The sequencing input was PBMCs or T cells enriched from blood (not recorded which). The chain joins TRBV5-5 to TRBJ1-1; D is uncertain. This CDR3 reads CASSYGVRAGTEAFF. The CDR3 DNA reads TGTGCCAGCAGCTACGGGGTTCGGGCTGGGACTGAAGCTTTCTTT.